The entry that follows covers one T cell receptor (beta chain) sequence. The sample comes from a study of monozygotic twins with inflammatory bowel disease. TCRdb reanalyzed the 5' RACE reads and collapses them to one entry per CDR3 protein, without DNA. The sample yields approximately 160,000 distinct CDR3 sequences, of which the top ten take up less than 7.5%. The CDR3 sequence is 16 residues long. CDR1 is LNHDA and CDR2 is SQIVND in the germline V gene (reference sequence). The TCR comes from a human donor with ulcerative colitis or Crohn's disease, or a healthy co-twin of an affected twin (not recorded which). The chain couples TRBV19 to TRBJ2-1; TCRdb gives TRBD1 as the D gene, but with no DNA this cannot be confirmed. Material: blood. This chain's CDR3 is CASRIQGGSSYNEQFF.